Below, 17 T cell receptor beta chains from the same sample are listed, as sequenced in a study of T cells in Graves' hyperthyroidism and ophthalmopathy. The TCR beta CDR3 regions underwent amplification using RNA transcripts as the source. First-round RT-PCR of the TCR CDR3 relied on the HTBI primer set. MiXCR, applied by TCRdb to the multiplex PCR reads, yields one record per CDR3 protein. The sample has fewer than 300,000 distinct CDR3 sequences, roughly 15% seen once. Source material: blood. These receptors were taken from a woman in her 50s with Graves' hyperthyroidism that later progressed to Graves' ophthalmopathy.

This clonotype was counted at least ten times. This sequence joins TRBV6-1 and TRBJ2-7; TRBD1 is a possible D gene (5 bases). The CDR3 runs 13 residues. Between the trimmed V and J ends, which lost 5 bases and 2 bases, there was a span of 10 bases. The germline gives CDR1 MNHNS, CDR2 SASEGT. In nucleotides, the CDR3 is TGTGCCAGCAGTTGGGCAGGGCCCTACGAGCAGTACTTC. This encodes CASSWAGPYEQYF.

The sample holds a few counts of this clonotype. The CDR3 sequence: CATRTSGRGETPRTGELFF. As DNA, the CDR3 is TGTGCCACCCGGACTAGCGGGAGGGGAGAAACCCCTAGGACCGGGGAGCTGTTTTTT. V is TRBV19 and J is TRBJ2-2; 15 bases match TRBD2. The germline gives CDR1 LNHDA, CDR2 SQIVND (reference sequence). With 10 bases clipped from V and 5 bases from J, the junction kept 17 bases outside the gene matches. CDR3 length: 19 residues.

This clonotype has more than one count but fewer than ten. The rearrangement links TRBV19 to TRBJ2-3; 7 nucleotides agree with TRBD2. Germline V gene lookup returns CDR1 LNHDA and CDR2 SQIVND (reference sequence). J was trimmed by 4 bases and V by 6 bases; bases with no gene match: 16. The CDR3 has 17 amino acids. CDR3 in DNA: TGTGCCAGTAGCTGGGAGGCTAGCGGATCTTGGGCAGATACGCAGTATTTT. This encodes CASSWEASGSWADTQYF.

The CDR3 DNA is TGCAGTGCTAGCCCCCTACTAGCGGGAGTACGGGCAGATACGCAGTATTTT. This codes for CSASPLLAGVRADTQYF. The chain combines TRBV20-1 with TRBJ2-3; 11 nucleotides line up with TRBD2. The CDR3 is 17 residues long. Germline CDR1 and CDR2: DFQATT and SNEGSKA (reference sequence). The J segment lost 4 bases and the V segment lost 3 bases, leaving 12 bases of the junction unmatched.

In this sample, this clonotype turned up many times. V usage is TRBV5-1 and J usage is TRBJ2-7; the D gene is possibly TRBD1 (6 bases). The CDR3 is 15 residues long. Germline values: CDR1 SGHRS, CDR2 YFSETQ. Trimming left V 4 bases short and J 1 base short, with 15 bases between. The CDR3 loop is CASSIRGDSSYEQYF. The CDR3 DNA reads TGCGCCAGCAGCATCAGGGGTGACTCTTCCTACGAGCAGTACTTC.

This clonotype was seen repeatedly, ten times or more. The V and J genes are TRBV19 and TRBJ1-1; D is ambiguous. The V gene lost 4 bases and the J gene lost 0 bases, with 15 bases spanning the gap. In germline, CDR1 is LNHDA, CDR2 SQIVND (reference sequence). This CDR3 has 16 residues. CDR3 loop: CASSTRMMGLNTEAFF. The CDR3, as DNA: TGTGCCAGTAGTACACGGATGATGGGTCTGAACACTGAAGCTTTCTTT.

This clonotype was observed at least ten times. The chain combines TRBV24-1 with TRBJ2-1; 8 nucleotides agree with TRBD2. The CDR3 covers 15 residues. Germline lookup yields CDR1 KGHDR and CDR2 SFDVKD. V shed 4 bases and J 4 bases; nucleotides not matched to a gene: 5. CDR3: CATSDLSGKYNEQFF. The CDR3, as DNA: TGTGCCACCAGTGACCTTAGCGGGAAGTACAATGAGCAGTTCTTC.

The V and J genes are TRBV19 and TRBJ2-3; 7 bases map to TRBD2. The CDR3 covers 15 residues. Germline CDR1 reads LNHDA; CDR2 reads SQIVND (reference sequence). Trimming removed 4 bases from V and 3 bases from J; junction bases left unmatched: 7. CDR3 in DNA: TGTGCCAGTAGTAACGAAGGCGGGAGTACAGATACGCAGTATTTT. Amino acid sequence: CASSNEGGSTDTQYF.

Many counts were recorded for this clonotype. The chain carries TRBV20-1 and TRBJ2-2, with D possibly matching TRBD2 (6 bases). The CDR3 has 16 amino acids. V lost 0 bases and J 0 bases, leaving 11 bases between the germline ends. In germline, CDR1 is DFQATT, CDR2 SNEGSKA (reference sequence). CDR3 nucleotides: TGCAGTGCTAGAGATAGCGGCAGCGCGAACACCGGGGAGCTGTTTTTT. It is translated as CSARDSGSANTGELFF.

This clonotype occurred many times. The chain carries TRBV24-1 and TRBJ2-1; 9 bases match TRBD2. In germline, CDR1 is KGHDR, CDR2 SFDVKD. Losses at the gene ends were 4 bases for V and 4 bases for J; bases not matched to a gene: 10. The CDR3 length is 17 residues. CDR3 sequence: CATSDLPGLAGYNEQFF. The CDR3 DNA is TGTGCCACCAGTGACCTACCCGGGCTAGCGGGATACAATGAGCAGTTCTTC.

Many counts were recorded for this clonotype. This chain connects TRBV6-1 to TRBJ2-7, with 8 bases matching TRBD2. This CDR3 has 15 residues. V was pared by 5 bases and J by 2 bases, with 8 bases of the junction left unmatched. Germline CDR1 is MNHNS and CDR2 is SASEGT. The CDR3 reads CASSSRAGEAYEQYF. The CDR3 nucleotides are TGTGCCAGCAGTTCCCGAGCGGGAGAGGCCTACGAGCAGTACTTC.

There are many counts of this clonotype. The rearrangement links TRBV2 to TRBJ2-2; D unresolved. Trimming removed 8 bases from V and 0 bases from J, with 10 bases in between. The length of the CDR3 is 14 residues. The germline V gene encodes CDR1 SNHLY and CDR2 FYNNEI. The CDR3: CASHETSNTGELFF. CDR3 in DNA: TGTGCCAGCCACGAGACTTCGAACACCGGGGAGCTGTTTTTT. The full variable domain, its missing parts supplied by reference TRBV2 and TRBJ2-2, is EPEVTQTPSHQVTQMGQEVILRCVPISNHLYFYWYRQILGQKVEFLVSFYNNEISEKSEIFDDQFSVERPDGSNFTLKIRSTKLEDSAMYFCASHETSNTGELFFGEGSRLTVL.

This clonotype has at least ten counts. The rearrangement joins TRBV6-1 to TRBJ2-1; D unresolved. The CDR3 extends over 14 amino acids. Trimming cost V 5 bases and J 0 bases, with 8 bases left between them. Germline V lookup: CDR1 MNHNS, CDR2 SASEGT. The CDR3 reads CASSPKSSYNEQFF. The DNA of the CDR3 is TGTGCCAGCAGTCCTAAGAGCTCCTACAATGAGCAGTTCTTC.

Regarding this clonotype: Just one base apart from a much larger clone, this may be a read error. In nucleotides, the CDR3 is TGTGCCAGCAGCCAAGAAACGGGTCCGACTAGGATGCAGTTCTTC. It translates to CASSQETGPTRMQFF. The V gene is TRBV14, the J gene TRBJ2-1, with a possible D match to TRBD2 (6 bases). V was clipped by 0 bases and J by 12 bases, with 18 bases between them. CDR1 and CDR2 (germline): SGHDN, FVKESK. This CDR3 contains 15 residues.

The CDR3 region has the DNA TGTGCCAGTAGTAAAGCCGATAGATATGGCTACACCTTC. Protein product: CASSKADRYGYTF. The chain carries TRBV19 and TRBJ1-2; D is unresolved. The germline V gene has CDR1 LNHDA and CDR2 SQIVND (reference sequence). V lost 4 bases and J lost 5, with 11 bases in between. This CDR3 spans 13 amino acids. Combining the CDR3 with reference TRBV19 and TRBJ1-2 gives the whole variable domain DGGITQSPKYLFRKEGQNVTLSCEQNLNHDAMYWYRQDPGQGLRLIYYSQIVNDFQKGDIAEGYSVSREKKESFPLTVTSAQKNPTAFYLCASSKADRYGYTFGSGTRLTVV.

This clonotype was recorded many times. The chain employs TRBV28 and TRBJ2-5; 7 bases agree with TRBD2. The CDR3 is 16 residues long. Germline CDR1 is MDHEN and CDR2 is SYDVKM. The J segment lost 2 bases and the V segment lost 6 bases, leaving 12 bases of the junction unmatched. In DNA, the CDR3 is TGTGCCAGCAGCCACCGAAGAGTAGCGGGTCAAGAGACCCAGTACTTC. Its translation is CASSHRRVAGQETQYF.

V usage is TRBV29-1 and J usage is TRBJ1-1; D unclear. CDR3 length: 14 amino acids. Germline CDR1 reads SQVTM; CDR2 reads ANQGSEA. With 5 bases removed from V and 0 bases from J, the gap between germline ends came to 13 bases. Here the CDR3 DNA reads TGCAGCGTTAATGCAGTTTTTATGAACACTGAAGCTTTCTTT. Amino acids: CSVNAVFMNTEAFF.